This TCR beta chain was recovered during a study of blood T cell repertoires in COVID-19. About the study: Material from acute and convalescent COVID-19 was sourced from the United States, Italy and Spain.

CDR3 length equals 14 residues. Between the trimmed V and J ends, which lost 0 bases and 5 bases, there was a span of 11 bases. Germline-derived CDR1 and CDR2 are SGHRS and YFSETQ. Only in-frame clones appear in the TCRdb table, and some are missing; sequencing was by immunoSEQ multiplex PCR. Of around 470,000 clones detected, less than 95% appear once; the ten largest clones hold 0.6%. Enrollees, roughly 18 to 89 years old, lived in approximately 25 US areas. The clonotype originates from a man between 18 and 29 years old who had recovered from COVID-19. Material: PBMCs or T cells enriched from blood (not recorded which). This chain joins TRBV5-1 and TRBJ1-2, with D possibly being TRBD1 (5 bases). CDR3 amino acids: CASSLEGREYGYTF. The CDR3 bases are TGCGCCAGCAGCTTGGAAGGCAGGGAATATGGCTACACCTTC.